The 5 T cell receptor beta chains below come from one sample, sequenced in a study of human T cells and chemical hapten exposure (dated by TCRdb to the early 2020s). Library method: RACE. The sequencer listed for this sample is NextSeq 500. TCRdb reprocessing: public reads trimmed at Q25 with fastp, clones called with MiXCR, in-frame beta chains kept. Records with the same CDR3 protein are collapsed into one entry carrying the most frequent genes and DNA. The sample table contains around 120,000 distinct CDR3 sequences; only one count was recorded for roughly 15% of them. The ten largest clonotypes hold approximately 0.89% of the sample. The time point tag for this specimen amounts to: patch test 1, 2 weeks after DPC sensitization. Interpreted using the paper, the treatment or condition label stands for: therapeutic diphenylcyclopropenone sensitization with weekly scalp DPC. The sample consisted of whole blood, taken in connection with sensitization to the hapten diphenylcyclopropenone (DPC). These receptors all come from a man younger than 30 with alopecia areata. Some clones in this sample may be carry-over from other donors' samples.

On this clonotype: A clone one base away is much larger, so this may be a read error. The rearrangement joins TRBV27 to TRBJ1-1; D possibly corresponds to TRBD1 (5 bases). V gave up 3 bases and J gave up 11 bases, with 13 bases separating them. Germline V gene sequence: CDR1 MNHEY, CDR2 SMNVEV (reference sequence). This CDR3 region has 12 residues. CDR3 in DNA: TGTGCCAGCAGTTTTTCAGGGCATCGGGCTTTCTTT. This gives the protein CASSFSGHRAFF.

This clonotype came up many times. The chain joins TRBV5-1 to TRBJ2-1; 10 positions match TRBD2. CDR1 is SGHRS and CDR2 is YFSETQ in the germline V gene. There are 15 residues in the CDR3. V lost 2 bases and J lost 2; bases outside the gene matches: 1. Written as DNA, the CDR3 is TGCGCCAGCAGCTTTAGCGGGGGGACCTACAATGAGCAGTTCTTC. Its translation: CASSFSGGTYNEQFF.

This chain joins TRBV29-1 and TRBJ2-3; 9 positions agree with TRBD2. CDR3 length: 15 residues. The V gene's germline CDR1 is SQVTM and CDR2 ANQGSEA. Germline trimming cut 8 bases from V and 0 bases from J; bases unmatched to any gene: 9. As DNA, the CDR3 is TGCAGCCTTACCCGACTAGCGGAAAGCACAGATACGCAGTATTTT. It is translated as CSLTRLAESTDTQYF.

This clonotype was observed a handful of times. CDR3: CASSLTGPNTGELFF. The CDR3 DNA reads TGTGCCAGCAGTTTGACAGGGCCGAACACCGGGGAGCTGTTTTTT. The V call is TRBV28, the J call TRBJ2-2; 7 nucleotides align to TRBD1. Germline CDR1 MDHEN, CDR2 SYDVKM. V lost 3 bases and J lost 0; bases outside the gene matches: 1. The CDR3 is 15 amino acids.

There are many counts of this clonotype. The J gene is TRBJ2-1, the V gene TRBV12-3 or TRBV12-4, with D perhaps assigned TRBD1 or TRBD2 (6 bases each). The CDR3 totals 14 residues. V was pared by 8 bases and J by 2 bases, with 13 bases between. The CDR3 nucleotides are TGTGCCAGCTGGTTTCGGGGGCCCTACAATGAGCAGTTCTTC. Translating it yields CASWFRGPYNEQFF.